This is a list of T cell receptor beta chains from one sample in a study of shared clonotypes between healthy human individuals. Assay: immunoSEQ multiplex PCR; the TCRdb copy retains only in-frame clones and omits some. The sample has approximately 1,000,000 clones; roughly 77% are singletons. The sample comprised memory CD4+ T cells from PBMCs. The receptors stem from a young man in good health. Some clones in this sample may be carry-over from other donors' samples. Each CDR3 is given with its conserved first and last residue. The D gene is left open where the match is weak. For some rows the clone size is stated as once, few or many, or as a class when expanded; others skip it.

DNA: TGTGCCAGCAGCTCAGGGGGTGGGGCTAGCGGCTTCTACGAGCAGTACTTC
CDR3: CASSSGGGASGFYEQYF
size: -
V: TRBV9
J: TRBJ2-7
D: -

DNA: TGTGCCAGCAGTTTATGGCAGGGGGCTATGAACACTGAAGCTTTCTTT
CDR3: CASSLWQGAMNTEAFF
size: -
V: TRBV28
J: TRBJ1-1
D: TRBD1

DNA: TGTGCCAGCAGCATCGGACTAGCGGAGAACACAGATACGCAGTATTTT
CDR3: CASSIGLAENTDTQYF
size: -
V: TRBV5-4
J: TRBJ2-3
D: TRBD2

DNA: TGCGCCAGCAGCTTCGGACCCAATCAGCCCCAGCATTTT
CDR3: CASSFGPNQPQHF
size: -
V: TRBV5-1
J: TRBJ1-5
D: -

DNA: TGTGCCAGCTCACATTCACTGCCGGGACAAGTCTATGAGCAGTTCTTC
CDR3: CASSHSLPGQVYEQFF
size: -
V: TRBV18
J: TRBJ2-1
D: -

DNA: TGCAGCGTTGGGAGGACGGGAAAGGCCGGGGCCAACGTCCTGACTTTC
CDR3: CSVGRTGKAGANVLTF
size: -
V: TRBV29-1
J: TRBJ2-6
D: -

DNA: TGTGCCAGCAGCTTGTTCAGGGAGGGCGAGCAGTACTTC
CDR3: CASSLFREGEQYF
size: -
V: TRBV5-4
J: TRBJ2-7
D: TRBD2

DNA: TGCGCCAGCAGCTTACGGACAGACAACTCCTACGAGCAGTACTTC
CDR3: CASSLRTDNSYEQYF
size: -
V: TRBV5-1
J: TRBJ2-7
D: -

DNA: TGTGCCAGCTCACCGAAAACAGGGGGCGGGACTGAAGCTTTCTTT
CDR3: CASSPKTGGGTEAFF
size: -
V: TRBV18
J: TRBJ1-1
D: TRBD1

DNA: TGTGCCACGGGGGGGGGCACAGATACGCAGTATTTT
CDR3: CATGGGTDTQYF
size: few
V: TRBV6-5
J: TRBJ2-3
D: TRBD2

DNA: TGTGCCAGCAGCCCCCTGTCCGGGGTGAACACCGGGGAGCTGTTTTTT
CDR3: CASSPLSGVNTGELFF
size: -
V: TRBV11-2
J: TRBJ2-2
D: -

DNA: TGTGCCAGCAGCTCCCTAGACGGACGTGGCGAGCAGTTCTTC
CDR3: CASSSLDGRGEQFF
size: -
V: TRBV5-6
J: TRBJ2-1
D: -

DNA: TGTGCCAGCGCTTGGTCGGGACCCTTGAACACCGGGGAGCTGTTTTTT
CDR3: CASAWSGPLNTGELFF
size: -
V: TRBV7-3
J: TRBJ2-2
D: -

DNA: TGTGCCAGCAGGGGGTCCAGGGAGAATGGCTACACCTTC
CDR3: CASRGSRENGYTF
size: -
V: TRBV5-6
J: TRBJ1-2
D: -